This entry describes one T cell receptor beta chain. Its antigen remains unknown. Both 60 Vbeta primers and 13 Jbeta primers went into the PCR. The assay was immunoSEQ multiplex PCR, and TCRdb's table has in-frame clones only and misses some. This table has tens of thousands of clones, more than 65% appearing once. Germline CDR1 reads MNHNS; CDR2 reads SASEGT. The CDR3 totals 16 residues. V lost 2 bases, J lost 0 bases, and 11 bases lay in between. The data are from a study of cytomegalovirus exposure and HLA in healthy donors. Study results and limitations: TCR beta V- and J-gene trimming was later associated with a missense DCLRE1C variant.

The receptor comes from a man aged 25-45 years in good health and CMV-seronegative. Material: PBMCs. This chain uses TRBV6-1 with TRBJ1-3; the D is unclear. CDR3 nucleotide sequence: TGTGCCAGCAGTGAATCCCCCCGGAGCTCTGGAAACACCATATATTTT. Translating gives CASSESPRSSGNTIYF.